This T cell receptor beta chain was found in a study of blood T cells in healthy people across ages. Study results and caveats: Higher diversity and more naive CD4+ cells were features of long-lived donors, compared to aged donors.

As to this clonotype: Its specificity is not known.

A second PCR of roughly 7 to 11 cycles used a sample-barcoded 5' primer and a J-beta primer mix. TCRdb re-called the 5' RACE reads with MiXCR, one entry per CDR3 protein. The table includes around 990,000 distinct CDR3 sequences, around two fifths detected once. Trimming cost V 0 bases and J 2 bases, with 10 bases left between them. The CDR3 has 15 amino acids. Per the germline V gene, CDR1 is SGDLS and CDR2 is YYNGEE. The origin of this receptor is a young man in good health. The sample taken for sequencing was blood. The chain recombines TRBV9 with TRBJ2-3; D uncertain. DNA of the CDR3: TGTGCCAGCAGCGTAGTTGGCGGCAACACAGATACGCAGTATTTT. Translating gives CASSVVGGNTDTQYF. The full variable domain, with the rest looked up from reference TRBV9 and TRBJ2-3, is DSGVTQTPKHLITATGQRVTLRCSPRSGDLSVYWYQQSLDQGLQFLIQYYNGEERAKGNILERFSAQQFPDLHSELNLSSLELGDSALYFCASSVVGGNTDTQYFGPGTRLTVL.